A selection of T cell receptor beta chains follows, all from one sample in a study of cytomegalovirus exposure and HLA in healthy donors. TCRdb's table, derived via immunoSEQ multiplex PCR, lists solely in-frame clones and lacks some. The sample includes approximately 150,000 clones, roughly 80% of them seen just once. The source material was PBMCs. The receptor source for this set is a man aged 40-49 years in good health and CMV-seronegative. Each CDR3 is given with its conserved first and last residue. D genes are given only for firm matches. The listing skips clone size in some rows; elsewhere it reads once, few, many or a size class.

-,TRBJ1-1,TRBD1,TRBV19,TGTGCCAGTAGTAATATGGGACAGGGGAGCACTGAAGCTTTCTTT,CASSNMGQGSTEAFF
-,TRBJ2-5,TRBD1,TRBV18,TGTGCCAGCTCAACCCGGACAGGGGGCTTAGAGACCCAGTACTTC,CASSTRTGGLETQYF
few,TRBJ2-7,TRBD1,TRBV7-9,TGTGCCAGCAGCTTAGTTGGGACAGGTCTTACCTACGAGCAGTACTTC,CASSLVGTGLTYEQYF
-,TRBJ2-7,TRBD1,TRBV4-1,TGCGCCAGCAGCCATCCGGGACAGGGGAGCTACGAGCAGTACTTC,CASSHPGQGSYEQYF
-,TRBJ2-5,-,TRBV9,TGTGCCAGCAGCGCGACAGGTTTACAAGAGACCCAGTACTTC,CASSATGLQETQYF
-,TRBJ2-1,-,TRBV29-1,TGCAGCGTTGCGAATTTGGACCGGGATTCTGAGCAGTTCTTC,CSVANLDRDSEQFF
-,TRBJ2-7,TRBD1,TRBV9,TGTGCCAGCAGCGAAGGGGGCTATGAGGACGGGCAGTACTTC,CASSEGGYEDGQYF
-,TRBJ1-1,-,TRBV5-4,TGTGCCAGCAGCGAGACAGGTAGGAACACTGAAGCTTTCTTT,CASSETGRNTEAFF
once,TRBJ1-1,TRBD1,TRBV10-2,TGCGCCAGCATGAGTTACCCCACAGGGGCTGAAGCTTTCTTT,CASMSYPTGAEAFF
few,TRBJ1-1,-,TRBV5-1,TGCGCCAGCAGCCGGATCGGCTCACGGGACACTGAAGCTTTCTTT,CASSRIGSRDTEAFF